This T cell receptor (beta chain) comes out of a study of T cell responses to AZD1222 COVID-19 vaccine. Germline CDR1 reads KGHSH; CDR2 reads LQKENI. V gave up 1 base and J gave up 4 bases, with 10 bases separating them. The length of the CDR3 is 14 residues. Findings of the study overall: A rise in Spike-specific TCR breadth and depth followed two AZD1222 doses.

Concerning this clone itself: The antigen is unknown.

The data were produced by immunoSEQ multiplex PCR, yet TCRdb's version contains in-frame clones alone and is incomplete. The table has some 170,000 clones, over 80% seen once. The rearrangement links TRBV18 to TRBJ1-1; D call uncertain. This clonotype was obtained from an adult who received the MenACWY meningococcal vaccine as a control. Sequences were derived from peripheral blood, sampled 28 days after the second dose of the MenACWY control vaccine. The CDR3 is CASSPQGLGTEAFF. The CDR3 DNA follows: TGTGCCAGCTCACCACAGGGCTTGGGCACTGAAGCTTTCTTT.